This entry lists 8 T cell receptor beta chains sequenced from one sample in a study of OX40 agonist ivuxolimab in advanced cancers. Measured with immunoSEQ multiplex PCR; TCRdb has only the in-frame clones, and not every one. In the table there are 85,000 to 95,000 clones, roughly 89% of which are singletons. Material: CD4+ or CD8+ T cells sorted from blood, obtained in a trial of the OX40 agonist ivuxolimab. The receptors shown here come from an adult with an advanced solid tumor such as melanoma, head and neck, liver or kidney cancer.

This chain uses TRBV7-9 with TRBJ2-1, with D possibly matching TRBD2 (6 bases). The CDR3 consists of 13 residues. V lost 8 bases to trimming and J lost 6 bases, with 14 bases between them. Germline values: CDR1 SEHNR, CDR2 FQNEAQ (reference sequence). The CDR3 nucleotides are TGTGCCAGCCAGGAGGGGTTTGGCAATGAGCAGTTCTTC. Translated: CASQEGFGNEQFF. Based on the CDR3 plus reference TRBV7-9 and TRBJ2-1, the full variable domain is DTGVSQNPRHKITKRGQNVTFRCDPISEHNRLYWYRQTLGQGPEFLTYFQNEAQLEKSRLLSDRFSAERPKGSFSTLEIQRTEQGDSAMYLCASQEGFGNEQFFGPGTRLTVL.

V gene TRBV13 combines with J gene TRBJ1-1; 7 bases are a match to TRBD1. V trimming: 7 bases; J trimming: 7 bases; junction bases outside the gene matches: 12. Looked up from germline, CDR1 is PRHDT and CDR2 is FYEKMQ (reference sequence). The CDR3 length is 14 residues. The CDR3 DNA reads as TGTGCCAGCACCGACGACAGGGTGGCGAGTGAAGCTTTCTTT. Protein: CASTDDRVASEAFF.

This rearrangement joins TRBV6-1 to TRBJ1-2; D remains ambiguous. CDR3 length equals 13 residues. V was pared by 6 bases and J by 6 bases, with 14 bases between. CDR1 and CDR2 (germline): MNHNS, SASEGT. The CDR3 loop reads CASSPGEGNGYTF. The CDR3 DNA reads TGTGCCAGCAGCCCCGGTGAGGGAAATGGCTACACCTTC.

The CDR3 DNA reads as TGCGCCAGCAGCTCCCCGGGGAATACGCAGTATTTT. This translates into CASSSPGNTQYF. V gene TRBV5-1 combines with J gene TRBJ2-3, with D maybe TRBD2 (5 bases). The V gene lost 3 bases and the J gene lost 7 bases, with 9 bases spanning the gap. The V gene's germline CDR1 is SGHRS and CDR2 YFSETQ. The CDR3 is 12 residues long.

The gene calls are TRBV21-1 and TRBJ2-1; the DNA was not used to check the table's D call, TRBD1. TRBV21-1 is a documented pseudogene. The CDR3 loop spans 12 amino acids. The CDR3 region is CASNHKPGEQFF. CDR3 bases: TGTGCCAGCAACCATAAACCAGGAGAGCAGTTCTTC.

This clone is a singleton in its sample. The J gene is TRBJ2-1, the V gene TRBV29-1; 11 bases are a match to TRBD2. The V gene end was trimmed by 2 bases and the J gene end by 0 bases; junction bases not matched to a gene: 3. The germline CDR1 and CDR2 sequences are SQVTM and ANQGSEA. The CDR3 is made up of 16 amino acids. The CDR3 bases are TGCAGCGTTGAAAAAACTAGCGGGAGCTCCTACAATGAGCAGTTCTTC. Protein: CSVEKTSGSSYNEQFF.

The chain is built from TRBV29-1 and TRBJ2-1; TRBD1 aligns across 7 bases. The germline gives CDR1 SQVTM, CDR2 ANQGSEA. This CDR3 contains 14 residues. The ends lost 6 bases at V and 2 bases at J; junction bases unmatched: 7. CDR3 DNA: TGCAGCGTAACAGGGGAAAGGGCCTACAATGAGCAGTTCTTC. Translation: CSVTGERAYNEQFF.

A single count supports this clone. The V gene is TRBV19, the J gene TRBJ1-1; the D is unclear. This CDR3 comprises 12 residues. Trimming shortened V by 10 bases and J by 4 bases, and 13 bases separated the two germline ends. Germline V gene data show CDR1 as LNHDA and CDR2 as SQIVND (reference sequence). CDR3 coding DNA: TGTGCCACCAGATACCACTCCACTGAAGCTTTCTTT. Encoded protein: CATRYHSTEAFF.